This T cell receptor beta chain was sequenced for a study of shared clonotypes between healthy human individuals. Study-wide results and caveats: The study generally estimated greater richness for naive than memory subsets.

Generated by immunoSEQ multiplex PCR, the TCRdb table keeps only in-frame clones and is missing some. The sample lists about 980,000 clones, about 80% occurring once. For this clone: Its target is unknown. The identical CDR3 is also encoded by other nucleotide sequences in the sample.

The length of the CDR3 is 14 residues. Germline V gene sequence: CDR1 KGHSH, CDR2 LQKENI. Deletions cut 3 bases from V and 1 base from J, with 7 bases between. The TCR was taken from a man between 18 and 29 years old in good health. Material: memory CD4+ T cells sorted from blood. This sample's subset: CD45RA-negative fraction. V is TRBV18 and J is TRBJ2-1, with D possibly matching TRBD2 (5 bases). This CDR3 reads CASSPPGSYNEQFF. In DNA form, the CDR3 reads TGTGCCAGCTCACCTCCGGGGTCCTACAATGAGCAGTTCTTC.